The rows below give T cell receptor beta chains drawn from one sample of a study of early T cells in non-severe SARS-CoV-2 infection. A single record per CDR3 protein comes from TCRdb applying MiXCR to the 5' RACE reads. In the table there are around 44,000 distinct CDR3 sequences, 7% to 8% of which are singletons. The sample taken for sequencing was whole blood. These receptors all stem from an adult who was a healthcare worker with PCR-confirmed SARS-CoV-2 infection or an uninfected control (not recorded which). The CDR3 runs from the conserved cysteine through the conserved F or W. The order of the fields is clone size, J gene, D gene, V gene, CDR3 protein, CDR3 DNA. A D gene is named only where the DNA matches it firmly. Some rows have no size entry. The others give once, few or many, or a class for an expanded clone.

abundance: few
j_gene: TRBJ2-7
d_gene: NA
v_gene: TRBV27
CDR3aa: CASSPGGTYEQYF
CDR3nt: TGTGCCAGCAGTCCCGGGGGCACCTACGAGCAGTACTTC

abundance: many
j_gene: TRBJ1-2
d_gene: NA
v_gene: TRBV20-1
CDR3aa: CSAPRQVNYGYTF
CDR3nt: TGCAGTGCTCCCCGACAGGTTAACTATGGCTACACCTTC

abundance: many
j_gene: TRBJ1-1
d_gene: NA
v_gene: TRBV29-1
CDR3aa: CSVRREAEAFF
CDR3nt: TGCAGCGTCCGCCGGGAGGCTGAAGCTTTCTTT

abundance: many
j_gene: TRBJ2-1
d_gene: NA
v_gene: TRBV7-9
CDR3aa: CASSSEATQPPNEQFF
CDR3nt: TGTGCCAGCAGCTCAGAGGCTACCCAACCTCCCAATGAGCAGTTCTTC

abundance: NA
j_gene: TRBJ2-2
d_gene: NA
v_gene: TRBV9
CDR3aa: CASSVEAGSTGELFF
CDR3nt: TGTGCCAGCAGCGTAGAGGCAGGGAGCACCGGGGAGCTGTTTTTT

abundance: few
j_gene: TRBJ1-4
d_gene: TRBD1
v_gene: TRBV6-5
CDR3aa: CASSSQGGGEKLFF
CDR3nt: TGTGCCAGCAGTTCACAGGGGGGAGGAGAAAAACTGTTTTTT

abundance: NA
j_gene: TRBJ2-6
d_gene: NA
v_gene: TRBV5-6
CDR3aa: CASSDKLEGGANVLTF
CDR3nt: TGTGCCAGCAGCGATAAACTCGAAGGAGGGGCCAACGTCCTGACTTTC

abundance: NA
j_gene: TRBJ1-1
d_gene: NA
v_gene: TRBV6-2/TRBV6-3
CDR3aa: CASSSNNAGRMNTEAFF
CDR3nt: TGTGCCAGCAGTTCAAATAACGCGGGACGGATGAACACTGAAGCTTTCTTT

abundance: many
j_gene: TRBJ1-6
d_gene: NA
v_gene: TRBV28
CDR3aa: CASSLRSYNSPLHF
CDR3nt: TGTGCCAGCAGTTTGCGATCCTATAATTCACCCCTCCACTTT

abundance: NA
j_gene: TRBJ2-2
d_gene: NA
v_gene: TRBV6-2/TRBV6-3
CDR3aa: CASGLPLRTGELFF
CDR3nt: TGTGCCAGCGGTTTGCCCCTGAGAACCGGGGAGCTGTTTTTT

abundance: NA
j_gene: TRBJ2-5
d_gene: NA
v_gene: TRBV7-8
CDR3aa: CASSLAYRGTEETQYF
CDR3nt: TGTGCCAGCAGCTTAGCGTATCGGGGCACAGAAGAGACCCAGTACTTC

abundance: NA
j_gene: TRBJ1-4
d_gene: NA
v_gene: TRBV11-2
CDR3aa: CASSLDAGREKLFF
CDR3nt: TGTGCCAGCAGCTTAGATGCCGGGAGAGAAAAACTGTTTTTT

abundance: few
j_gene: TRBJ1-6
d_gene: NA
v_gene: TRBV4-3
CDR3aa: CASSQDDGGGRPLHF
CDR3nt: TGCGCCAGCAGCCAAGATGATGGGGGGGGAAGGCCCCTCCACTTT

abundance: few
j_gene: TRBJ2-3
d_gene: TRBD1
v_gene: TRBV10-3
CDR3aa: CAIRPDRGRGTDTQYF
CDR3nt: TGTGCCATCAGACCCGACAGGGGACGTGGCACAGATACGCAGTATTTT

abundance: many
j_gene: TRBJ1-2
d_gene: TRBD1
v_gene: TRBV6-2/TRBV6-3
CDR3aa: CASSYSKTGGGYGYTF
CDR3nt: TGTGCCAGCAGTTACTCGAAGACAGGGGGCGGCTATGGCTACACCTTC

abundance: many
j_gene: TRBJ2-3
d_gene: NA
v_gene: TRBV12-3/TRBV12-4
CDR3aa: CASSLTGLDTQYF
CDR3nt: TGTGCCAGCAGTTTAACGGGGTTGGATACGCAGTATTTT

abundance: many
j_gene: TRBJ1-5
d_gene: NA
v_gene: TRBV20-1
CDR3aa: CSASPVGGNQPQHF
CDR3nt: TGCAGTGCTAGTCCCGTTGGGGGCAATCAGCCCCAGCATTTT

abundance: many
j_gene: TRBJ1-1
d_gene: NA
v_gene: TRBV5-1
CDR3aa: CASSFQHPPNTEAFF
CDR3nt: TGCGCCAGCAGCTTTCAGCATCCTCCGAACACTGAAGCTTTCTTT

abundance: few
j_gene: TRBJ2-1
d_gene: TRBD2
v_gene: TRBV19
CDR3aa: CASSVPRGGRNEQFF
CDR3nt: TGTGCCAGTAGTGTCCCCCGGGGGGGCAGAAATGAGCAGTTCTTC

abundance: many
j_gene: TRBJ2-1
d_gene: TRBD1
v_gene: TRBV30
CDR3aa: CAWSVGSDRAYNEQFF
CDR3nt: TGTGCCTGGAGTGTAGGTTCGGACAGGGCCTACAATGAGCAGTTCTTC

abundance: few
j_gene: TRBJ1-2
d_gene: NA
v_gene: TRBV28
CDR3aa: CASSSETGPRYGYTF
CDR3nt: TGTGCCAGCAGCTCCGAGACAGGACCTCGGTATGGCTACACCTTC

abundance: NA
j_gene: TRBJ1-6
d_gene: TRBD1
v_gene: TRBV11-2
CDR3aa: CASSEWTGINSPLHF
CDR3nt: TGTGCCAGCAGCGAGTGGACAGGGATTAATTCACCCCTCCACTTT

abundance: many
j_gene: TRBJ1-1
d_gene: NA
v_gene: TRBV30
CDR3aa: CAWKRGTQNTEAFF
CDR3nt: TGTGCCTGGAAAAGAGGGACACAGAACACTGAAGCTTTCTTT

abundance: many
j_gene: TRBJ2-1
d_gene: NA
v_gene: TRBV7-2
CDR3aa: CASSEGAGEFNEQFF
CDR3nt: TGTGCCAGCAGTGAAGGGGCAGGGGAATTCAATGAGCAGTTCTTC

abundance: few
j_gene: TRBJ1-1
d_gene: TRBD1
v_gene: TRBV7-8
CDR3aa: CASSFQGAMNTEAFF
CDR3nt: TGTGCCAGCAGCTTCCAGGGGGCCATGAACACTGAAGCTTTCTTT

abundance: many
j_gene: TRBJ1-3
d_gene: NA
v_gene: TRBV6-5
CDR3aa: CASFLTAGNTIYF
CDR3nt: TGTGCCAGCTTTCTGACGGCCGGAAACACCATATATTTT

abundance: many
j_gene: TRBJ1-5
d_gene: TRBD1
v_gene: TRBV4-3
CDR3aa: CASSLRQGSNQPQHF
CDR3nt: TGCGCCAGCAGCTTAAGACAGGGAAGCAATCAGCCCCAGCATTTT

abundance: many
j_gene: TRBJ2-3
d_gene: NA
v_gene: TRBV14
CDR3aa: CASSPAGTDTQYF
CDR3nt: TGTGCCAGCAGCCCCGCAGGCACAGATACGCAGTATTTT

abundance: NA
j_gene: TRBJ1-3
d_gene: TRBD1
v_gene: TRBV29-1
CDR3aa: CSVRDRGQENTIYF
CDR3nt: TGCAGCGTCCGGGACAGGGGGCAGGAAAACACCATATATTTT

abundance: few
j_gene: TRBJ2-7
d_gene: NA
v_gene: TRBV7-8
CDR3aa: CASSLAKTGRSSYEQYF
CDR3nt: TGTGCCAGCAGCTTAGCCAAAACAGGGAGGTCCTCCTACGAGCAGTACTTC